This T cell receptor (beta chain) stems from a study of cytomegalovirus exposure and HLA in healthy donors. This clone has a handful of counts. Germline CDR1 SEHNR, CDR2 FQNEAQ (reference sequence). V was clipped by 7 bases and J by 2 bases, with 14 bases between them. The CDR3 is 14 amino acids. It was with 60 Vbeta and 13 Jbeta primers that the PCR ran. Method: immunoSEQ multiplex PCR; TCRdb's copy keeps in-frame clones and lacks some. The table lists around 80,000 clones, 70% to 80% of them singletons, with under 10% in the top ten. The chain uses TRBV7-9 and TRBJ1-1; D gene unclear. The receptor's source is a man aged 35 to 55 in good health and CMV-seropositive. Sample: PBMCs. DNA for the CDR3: TGTGCCAGCACCCCAGACACGGATAACACTGAAGCTTTCTTT. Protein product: CASTPDTDNTEAFF.